The next 22 T cell receptor beta chains were all read from a single sample in a study of blood T cell repertoires in COVID-19. TCRdb's table, derived via immunoSEQ multiplex PCR, lists solely in-frame clones and lacks some. Counted here are fewer than 200,000 clones, approximately 85% occurring once; the ten biggest clones make up approximately 1.2%. Sequencing was carried out using peripheral blood. These receptors all come from a man aged 60-69 years who had recovered from COVID-19.

This sequence joins TRBV6-6 and TRBJ2-1, with D perhaps matching TRBD1 (6 bases). Germline V gene lookup returns CDR1 MNHNY and CDR2 SVGAGI (reference sequence). This CDR3 is 16 amino acids long. V lost 5 bases, J lost 0 bases, and 14 bases lay in between. CDR3 amino acids: CASSPKQGSSYNEQFF. CDR3 DNA sequence: TGTGCCAGCAGTCCCAAACAGGGCAGCTCCTACAATGAGCAGTTCTTC.

J is TRBJ1-2 and V is TRBV27, with D possibly being TRBD1 (5 bases). The germline V and J ends were trimmed by 7 bases and 3 bases, with 21 bases remaining between them. Germline V gene data show CDR1 as MNHEY and CDR2 as SMNVEV (reference sequence). The CDR3 contains 16 residues. The CDR3 region is CASTERLGLGYYGYTF. In nucleotides, the CDR3 is TGTGCCAGCACCGAGAGATTGGGACTCGGTTACTATGGCTACACCTTC.

The CDR3 sequence: CATSESGREFSGANVLTF. The DNA of the CDR3 is TGTGCCACCAGTGAATCAGGCAGAGAATTCTCTGGGGCCAACGTCCTGACTTTC. The rearrangement links TRBV24-1 to TRBJ2-6; D is ambiguous. Germline V gene sequence: CDR1 KGHDR, CDR2 SFDVKD. The V end lost 4 bases, the J end lost 0 bases, and 15 bases lay between the germline ends. The CDR3 sequence is 18 residues long.

The gene calls are TRBV11-1 and TRBJ2-5, with TRBD2 matching 13 bases. The V and J ends lost 3 bases and 4 bases, in that order; junction bases with no gene match: 2. Germline V gives CDR1 SGHAT, CDR2 FQDESV (reference sequence). The CDR3 covers 15 residues. The CDR3 DNA is TGTGCCAGCAGCTTCTGGACTAGCGGGGGAGAGACCCAGTACTTC. The encoded protein is CASSFWTSGGETQYF.

J is TRBJ1-1 and V is TRBV25-1; 7 bases map to TRBD1. The germline V gene has CDR1 MGHDK and CDR2 SYGVNS. The CDR3 has 15 amino acids. V was pared by 4 bases and J by 1 base, with 6 bases of the junction left unmatched. CDR3 bases: TGTGCCAGCAGTGCTCAGGGGACAGAGAACACTGAAGCTTTCTTT. Its translation: CASSAQGTENTEAFF.

The chain has TRBV10-3 and TRBJ2-2; maybe TRBD1 (6 bases). The CDR3 length is 16 residues. The germline CDR1 and CDR2 sequences are ENHRY and SYGVKD. Trimming took 0 bases from V and 2 from J, leaving 10 bases between them. The chain's CDR3 is CAISESTGLNTGELFF. CDR3 nucleotides: TGTGCCATCAGTGAGTCGACAGGACTTAACACCGGGGAGCTGTTTTTT.

This clone appeared once. The chain uses TRBV6-5 and TRBJ1-1; D unresolved. Deletions cut 10 bases from V and 0 bases from J, with 18 bases between. From germline, CDR1 is MNHEY and CDR2 SVGAGI. The CDR3 sequence is 15 residues long. Here the CDR3 DNA reads TGTGCCACCGAGGTGGGAGGGTATATGAACACTGAAGCTTTCTTT. This gives the protein CATEVGGYMNTEAFF.

The chain is built from TRBV5-1 and TRBJ1-2; no clear D gene. Trimming shortened V by 2 bases and J by 8 bases, and 10 bases separated the two germline ends. The CDR3 totals 12 residues. The germline gives CDR1 SGHRS, CDR2 YFSETQ. The CDR3 sequence: CASSLSGVGYTF. In DNA form, the CDR3 reads TGCGCCAGCAGCTTAAGCGGAGTCGGCTACACCTTC.

A word on this clone: Germline is not matched at one junction end, which may reflect a read error. CDR3 DNA sequence: TGTGCCACCAGTTCCCTTACGGGAGGGGTTAATCAGCCCCAGCATTTT. Translated: CATSSLTGGVNQPQHF. The chain joins TRBV27 to TRBJ1-5, with a possible D match to TRBD1 (5 bases). This CDR3 is 16 amino acids long. Germline V lookup: CDR1 MNHEY, CDR2 SMNVEV (reference sequence).

The chain couples TRBV7-2 to TRBJ1-1; TRBD1 agrees at 7 bases. Germline V gene lookup returns CDR1 SGHTA and CDR2 FQGNSA. The CDR3 has 13 residues. With 5 bases clipped from V and 5 bases from J, the junction kept 5 bases outside the gene matches. The CDR3 bases are TGTGCCAGCAGCACAGGGGTGATGACTGAAGCTTTCTTT. Translating gives CASSTGVMTEAFF.

This rearrangement joins TRBV27 to TRBJ2-7; 8 bases align to TRBD2. This CDR3 is 15 amino acids long. Germline loops: CDR1 MNHEY, CDR2 SMNVEV (reference sequence). V was pared by 5 bases and J by 5 bases, with 11 bases of the junction left unmatched. This CDR3 reads CASSPRGGRKHEQYF. In DNA, the CDR3 is TGTGCCAGCAGTCCCCGGGGGGGAAGAAAACACGAGCAGTACTTC.

The chain is built from TRBV4-1 and TRBJ2-5; a weak D match, TRBD2 (6 bases). The CDR3 consists of 15 residues. The germline gives CDR1 MGHRA, CDR2 YSYEKL. The V end lost 1 base, the J end lost 5 bases, and 14 bases lay between the germline ends. The CDR3 loop reads CASSQGPGGTETQYF. The CDR3 coding sequence is TGCGCCAGCAGCCAAGGGCCTGGGGGGACGGAGACCCAGTACTTC.

This rearrangement joins TRBV6-5 to TRBJ1-2; no firm D call. There are 12 residues in the CDR3. V was clipped by 6 bases and J by 6 bases, with 11 bases between them. Germline V gives CDR1 MNHEY, CDR2 SVGAGI. DNA of the CDR3: TGTGCCAGCAGAGGCCCCGGGGATGGCTACACCTTC. Residues: CASRGPGDGYTF.

The gene calls are TRBV6-6 and TRBJ2-3, with TRBD2 matching 11 bases. Looked up from germline, CDR1 is MNHNY and CDR2 is SVGAGI (reference sequence). V lost 4 bases and J lost 9; bases outside the gene matches: 6. The CDR3 consists of 14 residues. Here the CDR3 DNA reads TGTGCCAGCAGTTTAGCGGGGGGGCCCCCAACGCAGTATTTT. This encodes CASSLAGGPPTQYF.

The chain couples TRBV29-1 to TRBJ2-4; D is unclear. The length of the CDR3 is 14 residues. Trimming cost V 8 bases and J 9 bases, with 23 bases left between them. Germline CDR1 is SQVTM and CDR2 is ANQGSEA. CDR3 coding DNA: TGCAGCTTCAGAACCCTAGTTGGTCCCGTCATTCAGTACTTC. Protein product: CSFRTLVGPVIQYF.

This clone was seen a few times. The V call is TRBV11-2, the J call TRBJ2-3; D might be TRBD2 (6 bases). Germline CDR1 and CDR2: SGHAT and FQNNGV. The CDR3 is made up of 16 amino acids. The V gene lost 5 bases and the J gene lost 2 bases, with 17 bases spanning the gap. DNA for the CDR3: TGTGCCAGCAGCCCCCGGGGAGGAGCGAACACAGATACGCAGTATTTT. As protein: CASSPRGGANTDTQYF.

This chain uses TRBV7-9 with TRBJ2-4, with D possibly TRBD2 on 5 matching bases. The length of the CDR3 is 16 residues. Germline V lookup: CDR1 SEHNR, CDR2 FQNEAQ (reference sequence). The V and J ends lost 5 bases and 0 bases respectively, with 14 bases between them. The DNA of the CDR3 is TGTGCCAGCAGCCCACCCCTCGGACTAGCCAAAAACATTCAGTACTTC. It yields the protein CASSPPLGLAKNIQYF.

This chain connects TRBV30 to TRBJ1-1; D gene ambiguous. CDR1 and CDR2 from the germline V gene are GTSNPN and SVGIG (reference sequence). This CDR3 has 13 residues. Trimming took 3 bases from V and 1 from J, leaving 9 bases between them. The CDR3 sequence: CAWSSAGNTEAFF. In DNA form, the CDR3 reads TGTGCCTGGAGCTCCGCAGGGAACACTGAAGCTTTCTTT. The whole variable domain, filled in from reference TRBV30 and TRBJ1-1, reads SQTIHQWPATLVQPVGSPLSLECTVEGTSNPNLYWYRQAAGRGLQLLFYSVGIGQISSEVPQNLSASRPQDRQFILSSKKLLLSDSGFYLCAWSSAGNTEAFFGQGTRLTVV.

The chain combines TRBV5-4 with TRBJ1-4; possible D gene TRBD1, 5 bases. V lost 4 bases and J 4 bases, leaving 11 bases between the germline ends. Germline lookup yields CDR1 SGHNT and CDR2 YYREEE (reference sequence). The CDR3 extends over 14 amino acids. In DNA form, the CDR3 reads TGTGCCAGCAGCCCGGACGGGGGTAATGAAAAACTGTTTTTT. This translates into CASSPDGGNEKLFF.

The chain links TRBV6-5 to TRBJ2-7; D remains ambiguous. This CDR3 has 14 amino acids. V lost 6 bases to trimming and J lost 3 bases, with 15 bases between them. Germline-derived CDR1 and CDR2 are MNHEY and SVGAGI. CDR3: CASRTNQAGYEQYF. Written as DNA, the CDR3 is TGTGCCAGCAGGACGAACCAGGCAGGCTACGAGCAGTACTTC.

This sequence joins TRBV19 and TRBJ2-3; tentative D call: TRBD1 (6 bases). Germline values: CDR1 LNHDA, CDR2 SQIVND (reference sequence). CDR3 size: 16 residues. V shed 2 bases and J shed 4 bases, with 16 bases lying between them. The CDR3 here is CASSIRTESFSDTQYF. CDR3 DNA sequence: TGTGCCAGTAGTATAAGGACAGAATCCTTTTCAGATACGCAGTATTTT. Full variable domain (rest looked up from reference TRBV19 and TRBJ2-3): DGGITQSPKYLFRKEGQNVTLSCEQNLNHDAMYWYRQDPGQGLRLIYYSQIVNDFQKGDIAEGYSVSREKKESFPLTVTSAQKNPTAFYLCASSIRTESFSDTQYFGPGTRLTVL.

This chain connects TRBV21-1 to TRBJ1-1; the D segment call TRBD1 is taken from the table without a DNA check. TRBV21-1 is deemed a pseudogene. The CDR3 has 13 residues. The CDR3 is CASSDLQGLAAFF. The CDR3 DNA sequence: TGTGCCAGCAGCGACCTACAGGGGTTGGCAGCTTTCTTT.